This passage covers 5 T cell receptor beta chains from one sample sequenced in a study of siplizumab effects on memory and regulatory T cells. Sequencing was performed with immunoSEQ multiplex PCR; in TCRdb, only in-frame clones are kept and a portion is missing. The sample holds tens of thousands of clones, around 97% seen once. The sequenced material came from naive CD4+ T cells sorted from blood. Receptors originate from a human donor in good health.

The gene calls are TRBV7-9 and TRBJ2-3; possibly TRBD2 for D (6 bases). Trimming cost V 3 bases and J 3 bases, with 19 bases left between them. The CDR3 sequence is 17 residues long. Germline V lookup: CDR1 SEHNR, CDR2 FQNEAQ (reference sequence). CDR3 in DNA: TGTGCCAGCAGCTTGCCCTCCGGGCCAGGAGGGACAGATACGCAGTATTTT. This sequence encodes CASSLPSGPGGTDTQYF.

The chain is built from TRBV7-2 and TRBJ2-2; 9 bases are a match to TRBD2. There are 16 residues in the CDR3. V dropped 2 bases and J dropped 5; count of bases not matched to a gene: 6. CDR1 and CDR2 (germline): SGHTA, FQGNSA. The CDR3 DNA sequence: TGTGCCAGCAGCTTATGGTCTAGCGGGAATACCGGGGAGCTGTTTTTT. It encodes CASSLWSSGNTGELFF.

The chain uses TRBV19 and TRBJ2-2, with 10 positions matching TRBD2. Losses at the gene ends were 9 bases for V and 3 bases for J; bases not matched to a gene: 10. The CDR3 has 16 amino acids. The V gene's germline CDR1 is LNHDA and CDR2 SQIVND (reference sequence). CDR3 bases: TGTGCCAGCAGACTAGCGGGCCTCGGGTACACCGGGGAGCTGTTTTTT. Protein sequence: CASRLAGLGYTGELFF.

This chain's CDR3 is CASGSGYTF. The CDR3 DNA is TGTGCCAGTGGATCGGGCTACACCTTC. The chain is built from TRBV19 and TRBJ1-2; D not certain. The germline V and J ends were trimmed by 8 bases and 8 bases, with 6 bases remaining between them. CDR1 and CDR2 (germline): LNHDA, SQIVND (reference sequence). The CDR3 totals 9 residues.

This rearrangement joins TRBV5-1 to TRBJ2-2; TRBD2 agrees at 7 bases. Germline V gene lookup returns CDR1 SGHRS and CDR2 YFSETQ. Unmatched junction bases numbered 5, after V lost 6 bases and J lost 3 bases. There are 14 residues in the CDR3. The CDR3 region has the DNA TGCGCCAGCAAGGCGCTAGCGGACACCGGGGAGCTGTTTTTT. This encodes CASKALADTGELFF.